Listed below are T cell receptor beta chains from one sample, sequenced in a study of siplizumab effects on memory and regulatory T cells. Sequencing was performed with immunoSEQ multiplex PCR; in TCRdb, only in-frame clones are kept and a portion is missing. The sample includes tens of thousands of clones, about 93% of them seen just once. Sequenced: CD8+ T cells sorted from blood. These TCRs come from a human donor in good health. The CDR3 runs from the conserved cysteine through the conserved F or W. Each record gives: V gene, D gene, J gene, CDR3 length, clone size, CDR3 DNA, CDR3 protein. D genes are given only for firm matches. Clone size is shown for a subset of rows, as once, few, many or a class of expanded clone.

TRBV28	TRBD1	TRBJ2-1	14	-	TGTGCCAGCAGGCAACGGGACAGATGGGATGAGCAGTTCTTC	CASRQRDRWDEQFF
TRBV19	TRBD1	TRBJ2-1	15	-	TGTGCCAGTAGGGAGGACAGGGCCCCCTACAATGAGCAGTTCTTC	CASREDRAPYNEQFF
TRBV27	-	TRBJ2-3	17	-	TGTGCCAGCAGCCTCTACCCCGGGCTGACGAGCACAGATACGCAGTATTTT	CASSLYPGLTSTDTQYF
TRBV28	-	TRBJ2-1	11	-	TGTGCCAGCACCGGCGTTAATGAGCAGTTCTTC	CASTGVNEQFF
TRBV2	-	TRBJ1-1	15	-	TGTGCCAGCAGGGACACCGCACCGAGGAGCACTGAAGCTTTCTTT	CASRDTAPRSTEAFF
TRBV13	TRBD2	TRBJ2-2	19	once	TGTGCCAGCAGCCGGATGCTGGGACTAGCGGACGCGAACACCGGGGAGCTGTTTTTT	CASSRMLGLADANTGELFF
TRBV5-1	-	TRBJ2-1	15	once	TGCGCCAGCAGCTTGGAGGGATCAACCTACAATGAGCAGTTCTTC	CASSLEGSTYNEQFF
TRBV19	TRBD1	TRBJ2-6	15	-	TGTGCCAGTACGGACAGGGAACTTGGGGCCAACGTCCTGACTTTC	CASTDRELGANVLTF
TRBV2	-	TRBJ2-1	14	-	TGTGCCAGCAGTGATAGTGGCAGATACAATGAGCAGTTCTTC	CASSDSGRYNEQFF
TRBV9	-	TRBJ2-5	15	-	TGTGCCAGCAGCGTACTGACAGGCCTGGGAGAGACCCAGTACTTC	CASSVLTGLGETQYF
TRBV11-2	-	TRBJ1-1	15	-	TGTGCCAGCAGCTTAGATTATCAGGGAGGGAGCGAAGCTTTCTTT	CASSLDYQGGSEAFF
TRBV25-1	TRBD2	TRBJ2-1	13	-	TGTGCCAGCAGCTCGACTAGCGGGATGGAGCAGTTCTTC	CASSSTSGMEQFF
TRBV27	-	TRBJ2-1	15	-	TGTGCCAGCAGTTTAGGGGCTGTTGGGTACAATGAGCAGTTCTTC	CASSLGAVGYNEQFF
TRBV15	-	TRBJ2-3	16	-	TGTGCCACCAGCACCCGCGGGACCGAAAACACAGATACGCAGTATTTT	CATSTRGTENTDTQYF
TRBV6-4	-	TRBJ2-2	13	medium-sized	TGTGCCAGCAGTGTAGGAGGCACCGGGGAGCTGTTTTTT	CASSVGGTGELFF
TRBV13	-	TRBJ1-1	14	-	TGTGCCAGCAGCTTACTCCCCAGTAACACTGAAGCTTTCTTT	CASSLLPSNTEAFF
TRBV29-1	TRBD2	TRBJ2-2	16	-	TGCAGCGTTGAAGATCTATCCGGGACTACCACCGGGGAGCTGTTTTTT	CSVEDLSGTTTGELFF
TRBV10-3	-	TRBJ1-1	12	few	TGTGCCATCAGGTCAGGGGTTACTGAAGCTTTCTTT	CAIRSGVTEAFF
TRBV9	-	TRBJ2-7	14	-	TGTGCCAGCAGCGCCGCCACAGGGTCAAACGAGCAGTACTTC	CASSAATGSNEQYF
TRBV27	-	TRBJ2-1	13	-	TGTGCCAGCAGTTTGGCTAGACTCAATGAGCAGTTCTTC	CASSLARLNEQFF
TRBV5-8	-	TRBJ2-7	14	-	TGTGCCAGCAGTACCGGGACTCGCGGGCGCGAGCAGTACTTC	CASSTGTRGREQYF
TRBV19	TRBD1	TRBJ1-5	17	-	TGTGCCAGTAGTATTGGACAGGTCTCCCGATTCGGTCAGCCCCAGCATTTT	CASSIGQVSRFGQPQHF
TRBV27	-	TRBJ2-7	13	-	TGTGCCAGCAGTTTCCGGGACCGTCACGAGCAGTACTTC	CASSFRDRHEQYF
TRBV27	-	TRBJ2-7	15	-	TGTGCCAGCAGTTTATCGGCGGGGACCGCCTACGAGCAGTACTTC	CASSLSAGTAYEQYF
TRBV7-8	TRBD2	TRBJ2-3	15	-	TGTGCCAGCAGCCCCATAGCGGGAGACACAGATACGCAGTATTTT	CASSPIAGDTDTQYF
TRBV7-8	-	TRBJ1-1	13	-	TGTGCCAGTAGCCAGGACCCGAACACTGAAGCTTTCTTT	CASSQDPNTEAFF
TRBV11-2	-	TRBJ1-5	13	-	TGTGCCAGCAGCTTATTTATAGATCAGCCCCAGCATTTT	CASSLFIDQPQHF
TRBV20-1	-	TRBJ1-2	11	-	TGCAGTGCTAGAGATTGGAATGGCTACACCTTC	CSARDWNGYTF
TRBV6-5	TRBD2	TRBJ2-1	15	-	TGTGCCAGCAGTTATGGTAGCGGGAGATCGAGGGAGCAGTTCTTC	CASSYGSGRSREQFF
TRBV28	TRBD1	TRBJ1-1	15	-	TGTGCCAGCAGTTTAGGGGGACAGGGGGTCACTGAAGCTTTCTTT	CASSLGGQGVTEAFF
TRBV30	-	TRBJ1-1	13	few	TGTGCCTGCTGGGTGGAAGTGAACACTGAAGCTTTCTTT	CACWVEVNTEAFF
TRBV6-1	TRBD1	TRBJ1-5	16	-	TGTGCCAGCAGTGTAGCCGGGACAGGGATCGATCAGCCCCAGCATTTT	CASSVAGTGIDQPQHF
TRBV10-3	-	TRBJ1-2	12	-	TGTGCCATCAGTGAGGGGGCTTATGGCTACACCTTC	CAISEGAYGYTF
TRBV7-8	-	TRBJ2-5	14	-	TGTGCCAGCAGCACCCCCCCCAGGGAAGAGACCCAGTACTTC	CASSTPPREETQYF
TRBV9	-	TRBJ1-4	15	-	TGTGCCAGCAGCGTATTTGGTAACTCGGGTGAAAAACTGTTTTTT	CASSVFGNSGEKLFF
TRBV28	TRBD2	TRBJ2-3	17	-	TGTGCCAGCAGTCTCAACTGGGGGGGTAGTAGTACAGATACGCAGTATTTT	CASSLNWGGSSTDTQYF
TRBV7-9	-	TRBJ1-2	13	-	TGTGCCAGCAGCTTAGGAGGAGGGGGTGGCTACACCTTC	CASSLGGGGGYTF
TRBV7-9	TRBD2	TRBJ2-3	15	-	TGTGCCAGCAGCTTCGCTAGCGGGACCTCAGATACGCAGTATTTT	CASSFASGTSDTQYF
TRBV2	TRBD1	TRBJ1-1	19	-	TGTGCCAGCACTGGGACAGGCATGTTGCAGATTCACATGAACACTGAAGCTTTCTTT	CASTGTGMLQIHMNTEAFF
TRBV4-1	-	TRBJ2-3	15	-	TGCGCCAGCACCAATCGGGAGAGCTTCACAGATACGCAGTATTTT	CASTNRESFTDTQYF
TRBV7-9	-	TRBJ2-7	15	once	TGTGCCAGCACCCACACCGTGGGGGGGCTGGACGAGCAGTACTTC	CASTHTVGGLDEQYF
TRBV10-3	TRBD1	TRBJ2-1	13	-	TGTGCCAGCAAGGACAGGGACTACAATGAGCAGTTCTTC	CASKDRDYNEQFF
TRBV9	-	TRBJ1-6	13	-	TGTGCCAGCAGCGTTGGTGGTCATTCACCCCTCCACTTT	CASSVGGHSPLHF
TRBV27	-	TRBJ2-7	12	-	TGTGCCAGCAGCCCGGACAGCTCCGAGCAGTACTTC	CASSPDSSEQYF
TRBV27	TRBD2	TRBJ2-7	15	-	TGTGCCAGCAGTTTAGTTTCCAGCGGGACCTACGAGCAGTACTTC	CASSLVSSGTYEQYF
TRBV27	-	TRBJ2-7	14	-	TGTGCCAGCAGTTTATCAGGAGAGATCTACGAGCAGTACTTC	CASSLSGEIYEQYF
TRBV15	TRBD1	TRBJ1-5	15	-	TGTGCCACCAGCGGAAACAGGGGGGAAGATCAGCCCCAGCATTTT	CATSGNRGEDQPQHF
TRBV19	TRBD2	TRBJ2-1	15	-	TGTGCCAGTAAAGATCCGGGAGGTTCTTACAATGAGCAGTTCTTC	CASKDPGGSYNEQFF
TRBV5-6	-	TRBJ2-1	16	-	TGTGCCAGCAGCCCCCTTATACCGTCCACGTACAATGAGCAGTTCTTC	CASSPLIPSTYNEQFF
TRBV10-3	TRBD1	TRBJ2-7	13	-	TGTGCCATCGCTGGGACAGGTTCTTACGAGCAGTACTTC	CAIAGTGSYEQYF
TRBV9	-	TRBJ1-1	13	-	TGTGCCAGCAGCGTAGGAGGGTTCGCTGAAGCTTTCTTT	CASSVGGFAEAFF
TRBV27	TRBD2	TRBJ2-1	15	-	TGTGCCAGCAGTTTGAGGCTAGCGGTCTACAATGAGCAGTTCTTC	CASSLRLAVYNEQFF
TRBV28	TRBD1	TRBJ1-2	15	-	TGTGCCAGCAGTTTCCAGGGGGCGCTTATCTATGGCTACACCTTC	CASSFQGALIYGYTF